These 27 T cell receptor beta chains share one sample of origin, sequenced in a study of blood T cell repertoires in COVID-19. Sequencing used immunoSEQ multiplex PCR; TCRdb keeps in-frame clones, though not all of them. The sample contains around 130,000 clones, approximately 83% of which appear only once. The sequenced material came from peripheral blood. The receptors shown here come from a human donor in a cohort sampled during active COVID-19.

V is TRBV20-1 and J is TRBJ2-7, with D perhaps TRBD1 (5 bases). The germline CDR1 and CDR2 sequences are DFQATT and SNEGSKA (reference sequence). The CDR3 covers 10 residues. Trimming cost V 5 bases and J 5 bases, with 7 bases left between them. DNA of the CDR3: TGCAGTGCTCAGGGAAACGAGCAGTACTTC. Protein sequence: CSAQGNEQYF.

The chain combines TRBV28 with TRBJ2-5, with 12 positions matching TRBD2. The CDR3 runs 16 residues. Germline trimming cut 3 bases from V and 3 bases from J; bases unmatched to any gene: 5. The germline CDR1 and CDR2 sequences are MDHEN and SYDVKM. CDR3 coding DNA: TGTGCCAGCAGTTTCGGGAGGACTAGCGGGGAAGAGACCCAGTACTTC. Protein product: CASSFGRTSGEETQYF.

The rearrangement links TRBV3-1 (or the pseudogene TRBV3-2) to TRBJ1-4; 7 bases line up with TRBD1. Per the germline V gene, CDR1 is LGHDT and CDR2 is YNNKEL (reference sequence). V lost 4 bases, J lost 8 bases, and 13 bases stayed unmatched. The CDR3 is 16 residues long. The CDR3 DNA is TGTGCCAGCAGCCTCCCGATGACAGGGAGGAAAGAAAAACTGTTTTTT. As protein: CASSLPMTGRKEKLFF.

This clone was counted a single time. The CDR3 DNA reads TGTGCCAGCAGTTCAGGGAAGGGCTTTCGCAGCAATCAGCCCCAGCATTTT. Protein: CASSSGKGFRSNQPQHF. V is TRBV28 and J is TRBJ1-5; weak D call: TRBD1 (5 bases). Germline V gene sequence: CDR1 MDHEN, CDR2 SYDVKM. V lost 4 bases and J lost 1, with 17 bases in between. This CDR3 region has 17 residues.

This chain connects TRBV27 to TRBJ2-5; D may be TRBD1 (5 bases). CDR1 and CDR2 from the germline V gene are MNHEY and SMNVEV (reference sequence). Trimming removed 3 bases from V and 1 base from J, with 6 bases in between. This CDR3 region has 13 residues. CDR3 protein: CASSLTAQETQYF. DNA for the CDR3: TGTGCCAGCAGTTTGACAGCCCAAGAGACCCAGTACTTC.

The chain employs TRBV5-4 and TRBJ2-1; 9 bases fit TRBD2. The CDR3 length is 15 residues. The V and J ends lost 1 base and 5 bases, in that order; junction bases with no gene match: 4. The germline CDR1 and CDR2 sequences are SGHNT and YYREEE (reference sequence). The CDR3 loop is CASSLWAGGDNEQFF. The CDR3 DNA reads as TGTGCCAGCAGCTTGTGGGCGGGGGGGGACAATGAGCAGTTCTTC.

This sequence joins TRBV6-5 and TRBJ2-7; 12 bases are shared with TRBD1. From germline, CDR1 is MNHEY and CDR2 SVGAGI. CDR3 size: 14 residues. The trim removed 5 bases at V and 4 bases at J, leaving 3 bases unmatched. The CDR3 protein is CASSPGQGAYEQYF. CDR3 nucleotides: TGTGCCAGCAGTCCGGGACAGGGGGCATACGAGCAGTACTTC.

The rearrangement uses TRBV12-3 or TRBV12-4 and TRBJ2-7; possible D gene TRBD1, 7 bases. The CDR3 spans 13 residues. Trimming removed 6 bases from V and 5 bases from J, with 14 bases in between. The CDR3 nucleotides are TGTGCCAGCAGGGAGACAGGGACTGACGAGCAGTACTTC. Translated: CASRETGTDEQYF.

J is TRBJ1-1 and V is TRBV5-1; no reliable D call. Germline assignment: CDR1 SGHRS and CDR2 YFSETQ. This CDR3 has 14 residues. Between the trimmed V and J ends, which lost 2 bases and 4 bases, there was a span of 12 bases. The CDR3 DNA reads as TGCGCCAGCAGCTTAAATCTACGAGGCACTGAAGCTTTCTTT. Protein sequence: CASSLNLRGTEAFF.

This chain connects TRBV3-1 (or the pseudogene TRBV3-2) to TRBJ2-4; D is possibly TRBD2 (5 bases). This CDR3 contains 18 residues. V was trimmed by 1 base and J by 8 bases, leaving 24 bases between them. Germline CDR1 LGHDT, CDR2 YNNKEL (reference sequence). In DNA form, the CDR3 reads TGTGCCAGCAGCCAAGGAAGATCTTCCAGGAGAGGGTTTGACATTCAGTACTTC. Its protein is CASSQGRSSRRGFDIQYF.

V and J are TRBV19 and TRBJ1-5, with no clear D. The CDR3 runs 13 residues. Trimming removed 7 bases from V and 5 bases from J, with 12 bases in between. Germline loops: CDR1 LNHDA, CDR2 SQIVND (reference sequence). The CDR3 coding sequence is TGTGCCAGTAACCCGACTCTTTATCAGCCCCAGCATTTT. Translated, it gives CASNPTLYQPQHF. Together with reference TRBV19 and TRBJ1-5, the CDR3 gives the full variable domain: DGGITQSPKYLFRKEGQNVTLSCEQNLNHDAMYWYRQDPGQGLRLIYYSQIVNDFQKGDIAEGYSVSREKKESFPLTVTSAQKNPTAFYLCASNPTLYQPQHFGDGTRLSIL.

The chain recombines TRBV6-6 with TRBJ2-7; TRBD2 might be the D (5 bases). Deletions cut 7 bases from V and 2 bases from J, with 15 bases between. Germline CDR1 reads MNHNY; CDR2 reads SVGAGI (reference sequence). CDR3 length equals 14 residues. The CDR3 DNA reads TGTGCCAGCAAAGAACCGGGGTACGCCTACGAGCAGTACTTC. Amino acids: CASKEPGYAYEQYF.

The V and J genes are TRBV7-9 and TRBJ1-5, with TRBD1 identical over 9 bases. The CDR3 runs 15 residues. V lost 3 bases and J lost 3; bases outside the gene matches: 3. From germline, CDR1 is SEHNR and CDR2 FQNEAQ (reference sequence). The CDR3 region is CASSFGTGYNQPQHF. As DNA, the CDR3 is TGTGCCAGCAGCTTTGGGACAGGGTACAATCAGCCCCAGCATTTT.

This chain uses TRBV19 with TRBJ2-7, with 9 bases that match TRBD2. V shed 1 base and J 2 bases; nucleotides not matched to a gene: 3. Per the germline V gene, CDR1 is LNHDA and CDR2 is SQIVND (reference sequence). CDR3 length: 15 amino acids. The CDR3 here is CASSIAAGGPYEQYF. The CDR3 nucleotides read TGTGCCAGTAGTATAGCAGCGGGGGGCCCCTACGAGCAGTACTTC. The entire variable domain, with the rest obtained from reference TRBV19 and TRBJ2-7, is as follows: DGGITQSPKYLFRKEGQNVTLSCEQNLNHDAMYWYRQDPGQGLRLIYYSQIVNDFQKGDIAEGYSVSREKKESFPLTVTSAQKNPTAFYLCASSIAAGGPYEQYFGPGTRLTVT.

This chain joins TRBV27 and TRBJ2-7; 7 bases are a match to TRBD2. The CDR3 loop spans 14 amino acids. Unmatched junction bases numbered 7, after V lost 6 bases and J lost 2 bases. Germline assignment: CDR1 MNHEY and CDR2 SMNVEV (reference sequence). The CDR3 DNA reads TGTGCCAGCAGGGGATTAGCGGGTACCTACGAGCAGTACTTC. It yields the protein CASRGLAGTYEQYF.

The rearrangement uses TRBV2 and TRBJ2-7, with 7 bases lining up with TRBD2. V lost 7 bases and J lost 3; bases outside the gene matches: 12. Germline V gene sequence: CDR1 SNHLY, CDR2 FYNNEI. The CDR3 is 15 amino acids. CDR3 bases: TGTGCCAGCACGGGTCGGGAGGAATACGTCTACGAGCAGTACTTC. Translated, it gives CASTGREEYVYEQYF.

V and J are TRBV7-6 and TRBJ2-3; TRBD2 matches at 12 bases. Trimming cost V 7 bases and J 5 bases; bases outside gene matches: 7. The germline CDR1 and CDR2 sequences are SGHVS and FNYEAQ. The CDR3 is made up of 15 amino acids. The CDR3 loop is CASNPSGGAIDTQYF. The CDR3 coding sequence is TGTGCCAGCAATCCTAGCGGGGGGGCCATAGATACGCAGTATTTT.

The V gene is TRBV27, the J gene TRBJ1-2, with D possibly being TRBD1 (6 bases). This CDR3 region has 16 residues. Germline-derived CDR1 and CDR2 are MNHEY and SMNVEV (reference sequence). Trimming took 6 bases from V and 0 from J, leaving 17 bases between them. The CDR3 coding sequence is TGTGCCAGCAGGGGGGCAGACAGGATCGCTAACTATGGCTACACCTTC. Its translation: CASRGADRIANYGYTF.

This clone has more than one count but fewer than ten. V usage is TRBV3-1 (or the pseudogene TRBV3-2) and J usage is TRBJ2-7, with 12 bases matching TRBD2. In germline, CDR1 is LGHDT, CDR2 YNNKEL (reference sequence). The CDR3 is made up of 18 amino acids. Germline trimming cut 4 bases from V and 4 bases from J; bases unmatched to any gene: 14. CDR3 loop: CASSRRTSGARLGYEQYF. The CDR3 DNA follows: TGTGCCAGCAGCCGGCGGACTAGCGGGGCGCGCCTAGGTTACGAGCAGTACTTC.

This clone was seen only a few times. The J gene is TRBJ2-6, the V gene TRBV2; possibly TRBD2 for D (6 bases). V was shortened by 8 bases and J by 4 bases, with 21 bases between the two germline ends. Germline V gene data show CDR1 as SNHLY and CDR2 as FYNNEI. This CDR3 spans 17 amino acids. Written as DNA, the CDR3 is TGTGCCAGCTCGGGAGTGGGCAGGGCAACGGGGGCCAACGTCCTGACTTTC. Translating gives CASSGVGRATGANVLTF. The full variable domain, completed using reference TRBV2 and TRBJ2-6, is EPEVTQTPSHQVTQMGQEVILRCVPISNHLYFYWYRQILGQKVEFLVSFYNNEISEKSEIFDDQFSVERPDGSNFTLKIRSTKLEDSAMYFCASSGVGRATGANVLTFGAGSRLTVL.

The rearrangement joins TRBV13 to TRBJ2-6, with TRBD2 as a possible D gene (5 bases). The CDR3 covers 16 residues. The germline CDR1 and CDR2 sequences are PRHDT and FYEKMQ (reference sequence). V gave up 1 base and J gave up 4 bases, with 11 bases separating them. The CDR3 DNA is TGTGCCAGCAGCTTAGCGGGGTCGGGAGGGGCCAACGTCCTGACTTTC. It yields the protein CASSLAGSGGANVLTF.

This clone occurred once. V and J are TRBV2 and TRBJ2-2, with D maybe TRBD1 (5 bases). The CDR3 extends over 15 amino acids. V was trimmed by 7 bases and J by 4 bases, leaving 16 bases between them. In germline, CDR1 is SNHLY, CDR2 FYNNEI. CDR3 region: CASTRTNHATGELFF. In nucleotides, the CDR3 is TGTGCCAGCACCCGGACAAACCATGCCACCGGGGAGCTGTTTTTT.

This clone is a singleton in its sample. The chain uses TRBV12-5 and TRBJ1-1; D not certain. V was shortened by 0 bases and J by 2 bases, with 25 bases between the two germline ends. The CDR3 extends over 20 amino acids. Germline loops: CDR1 LGHNT, CDR2 FRNRAP. DNA of the CDR3: TGTGCTAGTGGTTTGGTACGAATCGCAGCCGGGAGGGAGCCTAACACTGAAGCTTTCTTT. Its protein is CASGLVRIAAGREPNTEAFF.

This clone was detected once. The chain combines TRBV28 with TRBJ1-2; 8 bases line up with TRBD1. CDR3 length: 15 amino acids. J was trimmed by 1 base and V by 5 bases; bases with no gene match: 6. The germline gives CDR1 MDHEN, CDR2 SYDVKM. This CDR3 reads CASSPTTGGNYGYTF. The CDR3 DNA is TGTGCCAGCAGTCCGACTACAGGGGGTAACTATGGCTACACCTTC.

J is TRBJ2-2 and V is TRBV5-6, with TRBD1 as a possible D gene (6 bases). Trimming took 4 bases from V and 7 from J, leaving 20 bases between them. Germline CDR1 reads SGHDT; CDR2 reads YYEEEE. The length of the CDR3 is 16 residues. CDR3: CASSPQGLRTGGELFF. The CDR3 bases are TGTGCCAGCAGCCCCCAGGGGCTACGAACTGGCGGGGAGCTGTTTTTT.

The chain carries TRBV5-1 and TRBJ2-7; 8 positions match TRBD1. This CDR3 contains 14 residues. J lost 5 bases, V lost 4 bases, and 8 bases had no gene match. Germline loops: CDR1 SGHRS, CDR2 YFSETQ. CDR3 in amino acids: CASSKGQGTDEQYF. The CDR3 DNA reads as TGCGCCAGCAGCAAAGGACAGGGAACGGACGAGCAGTACTTC.

The chain carries TRBV4-2 and TRBJ2-7, with D uncertain. Germline loops: CDR1 LGHNA, CDR2 YNFKEQ. V lost 0 bases to trimming and J lost 2 bases, with 17 bases between them. The CDR3 is 17 amino acids. CDR3 nucleotides: TGTGCCAGCAGCCAAGAGCGAACTCCTAATCTCCCCTACGAGCAGTACTTC. This translates into CASSQERTPNLPYEQYF.